Sequencing of this T cell receptor (beta chain) was carried out in a study of post-analysis software for immune sequencing data. Unique molecular identifiers had been added to the TCR beta cDNA libraries. MiXCR, run by TCRdb on the PCR reads, gives a single entry per CDR3 protein. The sample records 750,000 to 900,000 distinct CDR3 sequences, about half being singletons. This clonotype has only a few counts. What it binds is unknown. Findings and limits, study-wide: In patients, four to six TRBV segments were more frequent than in controls, with TRBV5-6, TRBV5-1 and TRBV20-1 among them.

CDR1 and CDR2 (germline): SGHVS, FQNEAQ. The CDR3 is 15 residues long. The sequencing input was blood. This TCR was sampled from a girl aged 5 to 17 with multiple sclerosis. The chain couples TRBV7-8 to TRBJ2-5, with D perhaps matching TRBD2 (5 bases). The DNA end is more similar to TRBJ2-7, so the J call may be wrong. CDR3 nucleotides: TGTGCCAGCAGTTCCAAACCGGGAATTCTCTACGAGCAGTACTTC. Protein: CASSSKPGILYEQYF.